The 32 T cell receptor beta chains in this list originate from one sample, sequenced in a study of cytomegalovirus exposure and HLA in healthy donors. Use of 60 Vbeta and 13 Jbeta primers characterized the PCR. Using immunoSEQ multiplex PCR, the repertoire was profiled, and TCRdb retains in-frame clones only, with some absent. Of roughly 150,000 clones listed, about 68% were seen once; the top ten hold around 1.5%. Sequences were obtained from PBMCs. The receptors originated from a man between 18 and 29 years old in good health and CMV-seronegative.

The rearrangement joins TRBV19 to TRBJ2-1; TRBD2 might be the D (5 bases). Between the trimmed V and J ends, which lost 1 base and 4 bases, there was a span of 11 bases. Per germline, CDR1 LNHDA and CDR2 SQIVND (reference sequence). CDR3 length: 15 residues. Here the CDR3 reads CASSIGGSRYNEQFF. The CDR3 region has the DNA TGTGCCAGTAGTATAGGTGGGAGTAGGTACAATGAGCAGTTCTTC. The full variable domain, completed using reference TRBV19 and TRBJ2-1, is DGGITQSPKYLFRKEGQNVTLSCEQNLNHDAMYWYRQDPGQGLRLIYYSQIVNDFQKGDIAEGYSVSREKKESFPLTVTSAQKNPTAFYLCASSIGGSRYNEQFFGPGTRLTVL.

This clone showed up just a few times. This chain uses TRBV4-3 with TRBJ2-7; D gene uncertain. This CDR3 is 16 amino acids long. Germline-derived CDR1 and CDR2 are LGHNA and YSLEER. Trimming pared 0 bases from V and 2 bases from J, leaving 14 bases between. This CDR3 is CASSQDGRRGTYEQYF. CDR3 coding DNA: TGCGCCAGCAGCCAAGACGGCCGTCGAGGAACCTACGAGCAGTACTTC.

Concerning this clone itself: One end of the junction varies from germline; a read error may be responsible. V is TRBV7-9 and J is TRBJ1-4, with TRBD1 matching 8 bases. CDR3 length: 16 residues. From germline, CDR1 is SEHNR and CDR2 FQNEAQ (reference sequence). In DNA, the CDR3 is TGTTCCAGCAGCCAGCGGACAGGGCCAATAGATGAAAAACTGTTTTTT. Its protein is CSSSQRTGPIDEKLFF.

The chain links TRBV28 to TRBJ2-1; TRBD1 agrees at 9 bases. Germline values: CDR1 MDHEN, CDR2 SYDVKM. This CDR3 region has 17 residues. With 4 bases clipped from V and 2 bases from J, the junction kept 9 bases outside the gene matches. The CDR3 spells CASSYPGTGTTYNEQFF. The CDR3 DNA sequence: TGTGCCAGCAGTTACCCGGGGACAGGGACTACCTACAATGAGCAGTTCTTC.

The chain links TRBV10-3 to TRBJ2-2; 9 positions match TRBD1. V gave up 1 base and J gave up 1 base; unmatched junction bases: 7. Germline CDR1 is ENHRY and CDR2 is SYGVKD. CDR3 length equals 18 residues. The chain's CDR3 is CAISEFWGQGQNTGELFF. The DNA for the CDR3 is TGTGCCATCAGTGAGTTTTGGGGACAGGGCCAGAACACCGGGGAGCTGTTTTTT.

This sequence joins TRBV9 and TRBJ2-3; 9 bases agree with TRBD2. The CDR3 is 19 amino acids. Looked up from germline, CDR1 is SGDLS and CDR2 is YYNGEE. J lost 6 bases, V lost 3 bases, and 20 bases had no gene match. Written as DNA, the CDR3 is TGTGCCAGCAGCGCGGCGAATTCCGGGACTAGCAGTTCAATTGATACGCAGTATTTT. Amino acid sequence: CASSAANSGTSSSIDTQYF.

This chain's CDR3 is CASTPGTGLNQPQHF. The DNA for the CDR3 is TGTGCCAGCACCCCCGGGACGGGACTCAATCAGCCCCAGCATTTT. The rearrangement joins TRBV27 to TRBJ1-5; the D gene is possibly TRBD1 (5 bases). CDR1 and CDR2 (germline): MNHEY, SMNVEV (reference sequence). The CDR3 extends over 15 amino acids. Trimming removed 7 bases at V and 3 bases at J, with 16 bases between.

The rearrangement links TRBV6-5 to TRBJ1-1; no reliable D call. Germline lookup yields CDR1 MNHEY and CDR2 SVGAGI. CDR3 length: 11 residues. Between the trimmed V and J ends, which lost 5 bases and 10 bases, there was a span of 11 bases. The CDR3 sequence is CASSEPGRAFF. In DNA, the CDR3 is TGTGCCAGCAGTGAACCGGGGAGAGCTTTCTTT.

The chain is built from TRBV10-3 and TRBJ2-7; 10 nucleotides match TRBD1. The CDR3 spans 14 residues. The J segment lost 6 bases and the V segment lost 4 bases, leaving 6 bases of the junction unmatched. CDR1 ENHRY and CDR2 SYGVKD come from the germline V gene. The CDR3 reads CAISARQGAVEQYF. CDR3 in DNA: TGTGCCATCAGTGCGAGACAGGGGGCCGTCGAGCAGTACTTC.

A single count supports this clone. The CDR3 is CASSQGAGPLAYGYTF. In DNA, the CDR3 is TGCGCCAGCAGCCAAGGGGCGGGGCCGCTCGCCTATGGCTACACCTTC. The chain uses TRBV4-1 and TRBJ1-2; D is perhaps TRBD1 (5 bases). This CDR3 spans 16 amino acids. Germline V gene data show CDR1 as MGHRA and CDR2 as YSYEKL. V lost 1 base and J lost 4, with 16 bases in between.

The chain joins TRBV7-2 to TRBJ1-4, with TRBD1 matching over 10 bases. J was trimmed by 4 bases and V by 5 bases; bases with no gene match: 7. Germline V gene data show CDR1 as SGHTA and CDR2 as FQGNSA. This CDR3 region has 16 residues. CDR3: CASSPGQGVGNEKLFF. The CDR3 DNA reads TGTGCCAGCAGCCCCGGACAGGGGGTTGGTAATGAAAAACTGTTTTTT. Drawing the rest from reference TRBV7-2 and TRBJ1-4, the complete variable domain is GAGVSQSPSNKVTEKGKDVELRCDPISGHTALYWYRQSLGQGLEFLIYFQGNSAPDKSGLPSDRFSAERTGGSVSTLTIQRTQQEDSAVYLCASSPGQGVGNEKLFFGSGTQLSVL.

V usage is TRBV10-3 and J usage is TRBJ1-1, with 8 bases that match TRBD1. From germline, CDR1 is ENHRY and CDR2 SYGVKD. This CDR3 is 15 amino acids long. V was pared by 0 bases and J by 4 bases, with 4 bases of the junction left unmatched. The CDR3 bases are TGTGCCATCAGTGAGTCGGACAGGGATGGCACTGAAGCTTTCTTT. Amino acid sequence: CAISESDRDGTEAFF.

The chain joins TRBV7-8 to TRBJ2-5; 8 nucleotides align to TRBD2. V dropped 5 bases and J dropped 1; count of bases not matched to a gene: 3. In germline, CDR1 is SGHVS, CDR2 FQNEAQ. The CDR3 length is 14 residues. CDR3 sequence: CASSGAGGQETQYF. CDR3 nucleotide sequence: TGTGCCAGCAGCGGGGCGGGGGGCCAAGAGACCCAGTACTTC.

The V call is TRBV19, the J call TRBJ2-2, with 8 positions matching TRBD2. The CDR3 has 14 amino acids. CDR1 LNHDA and CDR2 SQIVND come from the germline V gene (reference sequence). V shed 5 bases and J 7 bases; nucleotides not matched to a gene: 6. CDR3 nucleotides: TGTGCCAGTAGTGTCCAGCGGGAGAGCGGGGAGCTGTTTTTT. Residues: CASSVQRESGELFF.

The chain joins TRBV19 to TRBJ1-6; TRBD1 might be the D (5 bases). Germline values: CDR1 LNHDA, CDR2 SQIVND (reference sequence). The CDR3 has 14 amino acids. The V end lost 6 bases, the J end lost 18 bases, and 24 bases lay between the germline ends. The CDR3 DNA reads TGTGCCAGTAGCCCTGGGGCGGGGTCCAAGATCAACCACTTT. It codes for CASSPGAGSKINHF.

The rearrangement links TRBV7-9 to TRBJ2-7; 8 nucleotides line up with TRBD2. From germline, CDR1 is SEHNR and CDR2 FQNEAQ (reference sequence). V trimming: 4 bases; J trimming: 1 base; junction bases outside the gene matches: 6. The CDR3 has 15 residues. This CDR3 is CASSSSGSRSYEQYF. The CDR3 DNA reads TGTGCCAGCAGCTCCAGCGGGAGTAGGTCCTACGAGCAGTACTTC. The entire variable domain, with the rest obtained from reference TRBV7-9 and TRBJ2-7, is as follows: DTGVSQNPRHKITKRGQNVTFRCDPISEHNRLYWYRQTLGQGPEFLTYFQNEAQLEKSRLLSDRFSAERPKGSFSTLEIQRTEQGDSAMYLCASSSSGSRSYEQYFGPGTRLTVT.

The chain employs TRBV4-3 and TRBJ2-1; 7 positions match TRBD2. V lost 2 bases, J lost 6 bases, and 10 bases stayed unmatched. CDR3 length equals 16 residues. The germline CDR1 and CDR2 sequences are LGHNA and YSLEER. The CDR3 coding sequence is TGCGCCAGCAGCCAAAGTCCCGCGGGAGAGGGCAATGAGCAGTTCTTC. This sequence encodes CASSQSPAGEGNEQFF.

This chain links TRBV5-6 with TRBJ1-4; D perhaps matches TRBD1 (6 bases). The CDR3 totals 15 residues. The V gene lost 7 bases and the J gene lost 7 bases, with 20 bases spanning the gap. Germline V CDR1 and CDR2: SGHDT, YYEEEE. For the CDR3, the DNA is TGTGCCAGCCTCACACAGGGCGCCGGGCGTGAAAAACTGTTTTTT. This codes for CASLTQGAGREKLFF.

The chain recombines TRBV28 with TRBJ1-5; TRBD1 is a possible D gene (5 bases). The CDR3 is 16 residues long. Germline CDR1 is MDHEN and CDR2 is SYDVKM. The germline V and J ends were trimmed by 7 bases and 2 bases, with 18 bases remaining between them. CDR3 sequence (DNA): TGTGCCAGCAAATGGAGGGGCGGGGGGGGCAATCAGCCCCAGCATTTT. Translating it yields CASKWRGGGGNQPQHF.

There are a few counts of this clone. The J gene is TRBJ1-5, the V gene TRBV27; TRBD1 is a possible D gene (6 bases). Germline V lookup: CDR1 MNHEY, CDR2 SMNVEV (reference sequence). Trimming cost V 1 base and J 1 base, with 8 bases left between them. The CDR3 runs 15 residues. The CDR3 loop is CASSLWQGSNQPQHF. Here the CDR3 DNA reads TGTGCCAGCAGTTTATGGCAGGGGAGCAATCAGCCCCAGCATTTT.

The chain uses TRBV15 and TRBJ1-2, with no clear D. CDR3 size: 14 residues. V lost 4 bases to trimming and J lost 4 bases, with 13 bases between them. CDR1 and CDR2 from the germline V gene are LNHNV and YYDKDF (reference sequence). The CDR3 DNA reads as TGTGCCACCAGCATATCGAGAGGAGTCTATGGCTACACCTTC. This encodes CATSISRGVYGYTF. The entire variable domain, with the rest obtained from reference TRBV15 and TRBJ1-2, is as follows: DAMVIQNPRYQVTQFGKPVTLSCSQTLNHNVMYWYQQKSSQAPKLLFHYYDKDFNNEADTPDNFQSRRPNTSFCFLDIRSPGLGDTAMYLCATSISRGVYGYTFGSGTRLTVV.

The gene calls are TRBV10-3 and TRBJ2-1; D is ambiguous. This CDR3 comprises 13 residues. The germline CDR1 and CDR2 sequences are ENHRY and SYGVKD. The germline V and J ends were trimmed by 0 bases and 4 bases, with 4 bases remaining between them. Written as DNA, the CDR3 is TGTGCCATCAGTGAGTCGGCTTACAATGAGCAGTTCTTC. This translates into CAISESAYNEQFF.

V is TRBV2 and J is TRBJ2-5; 7 nucleotides match TRBD1. The DNA end favors TRBJ2-7, so the J call may be wrong. This CDR3 region has 15 residues. Per germline, CDR1 SNHLY and CDR2 FYNNEI. CDR3 nucleotides: TGTGCCAGCAGTGAAACCCCAGGGGGAAGGTACGAGCAGTACTTC. It yields the protein CASSETPGGRYEQYF.

V gene TRBV10-3 combines with J gene TRBJ1-3; D gene uncertain. The CDR3 extends over 15 amino acids. The V end was cut by 0 bases, the J end by 9 bases, with 15 bases between. In germline, CDR1 is ENHRY, CDR2 SYGVKD. The CDR3 sequence is CAISESNSLRGTIYF. The CDR3 DNA sequence: TGTGCCATCAGTGAGTCGAATTCCCTGCGGGGCACCATATATTTT.

The count of this clone is one. The chain uses TRBV6-5 and TRBJ2-5, with a weak D call TRBD1 (5 bases). From germline, CDR1 is MNHEY and CDR2 SVGAGI. V was shortened by 5 bases and J by 1 base, with 8 bases between the two germline ends. The CDR3 runs 13 residues. CDR3 coding DNA: TGTGCCAGCAGTCGCACAGGCCAAGAGACCCAGTACTTC. Translating it yields CASSRTGQETQYF.

The chain combines TRBV5-4 with TRBJ2-1; 8 bases map to TRBD2. Looked up from germline, CDR1 is SGHNT and CDR2 is YYREEE (reference sequence). The CDR3 loop spans 15 amino acids. Losses at the gene ends were 0 bases for V and 5 bases for J; bases not matched to a gene: 4. CDR3 loop: CASSLVGGRNNEQFF. The DNA of the CDR3 is TGTGCCAGCAGCTTGGTTGGCGGGAGGAACAATGAGCAGTTCTTC.

This CDR3 is CASSRGGSTYEQYF. In nucleotides, the CDR3 is TGTGCCAGCAGCCGGGGGGGCAGCACCTACGAGCAGTACTTC. This chain connects TRBV7-2 to TRBJ2-7, with 8 positions matching TRBD2. With V trimmed by 5 bases and J by 2 bases, 5 bases remained unmatched. CDR1 is SGHTA, CDR2 FQGNSA, per germline. This CDR3 is 14 amino acids long.

CDR3 nucleotides: TGTGCCAGCAGTGAAAGGGGGCCCATCTATGGCTACACCTTC. Its protein is CASSERGPIYGYTF. This chain uses TRBV2 with TRBJ1-2; 7 bases agree with TRBD1. V shed 2 bases and J 4 bases; nucleotides not matched to a gene: 4. Per germline, CDR1 SNHLY and CDR2 FYNNEI. The CDR3 spans 14 residues.

This clone was observed a handful of times. The chain is built from TRBV19 and TRBJ1-1, with D possibly being TRBD1 (6 bases). Germline V gene lookup returns CDR1 LNHDA and CDR2 SQIVND (reference sequence). The length of the CDR3 is 15 residues. V was cut by 1 base and J by 6 bases, with 15 bases left in between. CDR3: CASSIGAGVTAEAFF. Written as DNA, the CDR3 is TGTGCCAGTAGTATAGGGGCAGGGGTGACCGCTGAAGCTTTCTTT.

The chain carries TRBV6-5 and TRBJ1-2, with unresolved D. Trimming stripped 3 bases from V and 4 bases from J, with 18 bases between. Germline CDR1 reads MNHEY; CDR2 reads SVGAGI. The CDR3 consists of 16 residues. Here the CDR3 DNA reads TGTGCCAGCAGTTATCACCTACTCGAGGTTCCCTATGGCTACACCTTC. This codes for CASSYHLLEVPYGYTF.

A single count supports this clone. The V and J genes are TRBV21-1 and TRBJ1-2; TRBD1 is the table's D call and was not checked against the DNA. TRBV21-1 is reported as a pseudogene. The CDR3 sequence is 15 residues long. Here the CDR3 reads CASSKVETGNSGYTF. The CDR3 nucleotides are TGTGCCAGCAGCAAAGTGGAGACAGGGAATAGCGGCTACACCTTC.

The V call is TRBV7-8, the J call TRBJ2-7; 8 bases fit TRBD1. Germline assignment: CDR1 SGHVS and CDR2 FQNEAQ. Unmatched junction bases numbered 8, after V lost 1 base and J lost 3 bases. This CDR3 has 16 residues. The CDR3 region is CASSLGAGTGLYEQYF. The CDR3 bases are TGTGCCAGCAGCTTAGGTGCCGGGACAGGCCTCTACGAGCAGTACTTC.